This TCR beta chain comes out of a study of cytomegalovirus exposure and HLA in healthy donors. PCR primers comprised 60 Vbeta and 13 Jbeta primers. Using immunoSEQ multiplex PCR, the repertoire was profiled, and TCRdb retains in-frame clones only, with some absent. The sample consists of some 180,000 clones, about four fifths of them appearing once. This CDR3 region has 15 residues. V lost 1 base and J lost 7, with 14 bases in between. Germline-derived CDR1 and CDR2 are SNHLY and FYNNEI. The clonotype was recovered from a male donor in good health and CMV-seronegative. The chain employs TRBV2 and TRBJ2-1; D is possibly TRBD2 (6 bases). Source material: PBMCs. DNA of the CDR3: TGTGCCAGCAGTGAAGAAGCAGGGACTGTTAATGAGCAGTTCTTC. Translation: CASSEEAGTVNEQFF.